This record looks at one T cell receptor beta chain sequence and its context. These data are taken from a study of type 1 regulatory T cells. TCRdb independently ran MiXCR on the reads; one entry per CDR3 protein. The table records 90,000 to 100,000 distinct CDR3 sequences, 25% to 40% of them present only once. Trimming stripped 10 bases from V and 2 bases from J, with 9 bases between. From germline, CDR1 is ENHRY and CDR2 SYGVKD. The CDR3 is 11 residues long. The sequence derives from a human donor in good health. This chain uses TRBV10-3 with TRBJ2-7; tentatively, D is TRBD1 (5 bases). Sequenced: CD4+ T cells, either the whole sample or a sorted fraction (not recorded which). The CDR3 protein is CASQGPYEQYF. The CDR3 nucleotides read TGTGCCAGTCAGGGCCCCTACGAGCAGTACTTC.